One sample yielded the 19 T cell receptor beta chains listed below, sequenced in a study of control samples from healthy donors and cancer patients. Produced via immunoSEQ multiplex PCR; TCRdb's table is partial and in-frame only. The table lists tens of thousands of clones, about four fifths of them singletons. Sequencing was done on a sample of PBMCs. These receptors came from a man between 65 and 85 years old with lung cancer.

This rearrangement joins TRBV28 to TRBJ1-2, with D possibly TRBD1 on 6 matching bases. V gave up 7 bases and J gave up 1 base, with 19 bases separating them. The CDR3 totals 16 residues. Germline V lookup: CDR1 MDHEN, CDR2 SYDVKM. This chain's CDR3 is CASTTPGRGHNYGYTF. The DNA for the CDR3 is TGTGCCAGCACCACCCCGGGCAGGGGCCATAACTATGGCTACACCTTC.

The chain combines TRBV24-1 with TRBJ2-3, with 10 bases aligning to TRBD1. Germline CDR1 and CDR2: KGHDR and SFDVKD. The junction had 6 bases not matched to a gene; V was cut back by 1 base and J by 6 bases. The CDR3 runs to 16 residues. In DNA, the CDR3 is TGTGCCACCAGTGATTTTGACAGGGGGCTGACGGATACGCAGTATTTT. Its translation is CATSDFDRGLTDTQYF.

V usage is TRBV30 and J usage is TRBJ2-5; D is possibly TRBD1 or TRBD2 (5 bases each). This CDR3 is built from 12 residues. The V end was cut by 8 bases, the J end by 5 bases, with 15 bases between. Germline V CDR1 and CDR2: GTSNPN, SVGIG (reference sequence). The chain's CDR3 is CAVGQGPETQYF. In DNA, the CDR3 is TGTGCCGTAGGGCAGGGACCGGAGACCCAGTACTTC.

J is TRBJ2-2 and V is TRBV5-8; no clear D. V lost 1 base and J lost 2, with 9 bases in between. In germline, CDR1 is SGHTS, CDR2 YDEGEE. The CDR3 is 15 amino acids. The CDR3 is CASSLLPDNTGELFF. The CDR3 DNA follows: TGTGCCAGCAGCTTGCTCCCAGATAACACCGGGGAGCTGTTTTTT.

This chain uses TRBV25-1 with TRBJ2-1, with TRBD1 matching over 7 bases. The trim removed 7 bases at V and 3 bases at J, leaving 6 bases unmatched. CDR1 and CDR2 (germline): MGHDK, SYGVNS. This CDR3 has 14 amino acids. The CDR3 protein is CASTVGTDYNEQFF. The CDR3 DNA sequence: TGTGCCAGCACCGTAGGGACAGACTACAATGAGCAGTTCTTC.

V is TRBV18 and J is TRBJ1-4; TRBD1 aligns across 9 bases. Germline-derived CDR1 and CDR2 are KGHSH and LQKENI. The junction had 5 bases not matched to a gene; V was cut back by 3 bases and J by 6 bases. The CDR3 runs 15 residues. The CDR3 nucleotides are TGTGCCAGCTCACCCTCGGGACAGGGTTATGAAAAACTGTTTTTT. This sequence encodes CASSPSGQGYEKLFF. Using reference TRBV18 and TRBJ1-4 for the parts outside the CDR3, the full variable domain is NAGVMQNPRHLVRRRGQEARLRCSPMKGHSHVYWYRQLPEEGLKFMVYLQKENIIDESGMPKERFSAEFPKEGPSILRIQQVVRGDSAAYFCASSPSGQGYEKLFFGSGTQLSVL.

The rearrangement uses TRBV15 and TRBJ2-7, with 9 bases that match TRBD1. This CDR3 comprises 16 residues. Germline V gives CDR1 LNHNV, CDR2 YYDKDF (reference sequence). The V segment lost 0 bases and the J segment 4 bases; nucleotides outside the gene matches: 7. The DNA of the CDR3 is TGTGCCACCAGCAGAGATCATGGGACAGGGAGGTACGAGCAGTACTTC. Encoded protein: CATSRDHGTGRYEQYF.

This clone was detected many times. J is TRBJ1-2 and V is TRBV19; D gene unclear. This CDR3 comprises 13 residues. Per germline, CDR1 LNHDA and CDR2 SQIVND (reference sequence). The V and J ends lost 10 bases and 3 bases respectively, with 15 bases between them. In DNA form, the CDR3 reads TGTGCCACTCAACGGGATCCTTACTATGGCTACACCTTC. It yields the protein CATQRDPYYGYTF. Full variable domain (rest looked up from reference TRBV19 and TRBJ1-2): DGGITQSPKYLFRKEGQNVTLSCEQNLNHDAMYWYRQDPGQGLRLIYYSQIVNDFQKGDIAEGYSVSREKKESFPLTVTSAQKNPTAFYLCATQRDPYYGYTFGSGTRLTVV.

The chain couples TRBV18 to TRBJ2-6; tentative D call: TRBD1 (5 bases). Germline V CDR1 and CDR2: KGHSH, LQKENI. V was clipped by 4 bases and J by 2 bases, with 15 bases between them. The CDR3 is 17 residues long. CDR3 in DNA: TGTGCCAGCTCACAAGTCCCAGGGTCCGCTGGGGCCAACGTCCTGACTTTC. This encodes CASSQVPGSAGANVLTF.

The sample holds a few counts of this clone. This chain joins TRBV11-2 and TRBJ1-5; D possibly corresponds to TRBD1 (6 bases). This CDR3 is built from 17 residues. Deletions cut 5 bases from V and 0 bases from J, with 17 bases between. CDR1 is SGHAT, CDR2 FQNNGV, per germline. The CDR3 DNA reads TGTGCCAGCAGCCCTAGGCGGACAGACTATAGCAATCAGCCCCAGCATTTT. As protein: CASSPRRTDYSNQPQHF.

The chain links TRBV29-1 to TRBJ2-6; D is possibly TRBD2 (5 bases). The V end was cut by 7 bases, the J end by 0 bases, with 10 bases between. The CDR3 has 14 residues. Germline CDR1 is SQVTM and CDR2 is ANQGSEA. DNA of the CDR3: TGCAGCGGTGGACGGGACTCTGGGGCCAACGTCCTGACTTTC. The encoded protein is CSGGRDSGANVLTF.

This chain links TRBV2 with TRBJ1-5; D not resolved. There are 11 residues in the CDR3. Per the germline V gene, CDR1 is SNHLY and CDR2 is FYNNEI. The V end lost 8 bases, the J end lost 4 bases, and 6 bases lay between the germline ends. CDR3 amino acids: CASGVNQPQHF. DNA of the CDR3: TGTGCCAGCGGGGTTAATCAGCCCCAGCATTTT.

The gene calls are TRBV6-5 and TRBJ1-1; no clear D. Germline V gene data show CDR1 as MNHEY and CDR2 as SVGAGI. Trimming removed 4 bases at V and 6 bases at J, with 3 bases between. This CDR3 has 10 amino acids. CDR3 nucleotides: TGTGCCAGCAGTTTGTCTGAAGCTTTCTTT. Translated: CASSLSEAFF.

The CDR3 sequence is CATSVRLAGGRDTQYF. DNA of the CDR3: TGTGCCACCAGCGTAAGATTAGCGGGGGGCCGCGATACGCAGTATTTT. The chain joins TRBV15 to TRBJ2-3, with 10 bases that match TRBD2. This CDR3 region has 16 residues. Germline trimming cut 5 bases from V and 6 bases from J; bases unmatched to any gene: 11. Germline assignment: CDR1 LNHNV and CDR2 YYDKDF (reference sequence).

In DNA, the CDR3 is TGTGCCTGGACCCAGGGCGCGAACACCGGGGAGCTGTTTTTT. This sequence encodes CAWTQGANTGELFF. The chain recombines TRBV30 with TRBJ2-2, with D possibly being TRBD1 (5 bases). V was trimmed by 4 bases and J by 0 bases, leaving 9 bases between them. The CDR3 covers 14 residues. Germline CDR1 is GTSNPN and CDR2 is SVGIG (reference sequence).

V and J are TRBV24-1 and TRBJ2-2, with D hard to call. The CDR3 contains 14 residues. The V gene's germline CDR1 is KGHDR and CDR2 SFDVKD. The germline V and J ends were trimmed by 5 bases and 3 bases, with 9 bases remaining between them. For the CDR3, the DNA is TGTGCCACCAGTGGGTCGCCTTACACCGGGGAGCTGTTTTTT. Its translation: CATSGSPYTGELFF.

CDR3 nucleotides: TGCGCCAGCAGCCGGGGAGGGAATGAAAAACTGTTTTTT. Protein product: CASSRGGNEKLFF. The chain employs TRBV5-1 and TRBJ1-4; D gene uncertain. Germline V gene data show CDR1 as SGHRS and CDR2 as YFSETQ. V shed 4 bases and J shed 5 bases, with 9 bases lying between them. This CDR3 comprises 13 residues.

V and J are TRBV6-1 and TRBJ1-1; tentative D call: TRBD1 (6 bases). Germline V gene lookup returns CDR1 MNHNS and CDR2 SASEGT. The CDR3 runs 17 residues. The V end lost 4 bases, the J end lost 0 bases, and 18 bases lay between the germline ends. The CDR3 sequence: CASSAQGTTALNTEAFF. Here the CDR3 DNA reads TGTGCCAGCAGTGCCCAGGGGACGACAGCTTTGAACACTGAAGCTTTCTTT.

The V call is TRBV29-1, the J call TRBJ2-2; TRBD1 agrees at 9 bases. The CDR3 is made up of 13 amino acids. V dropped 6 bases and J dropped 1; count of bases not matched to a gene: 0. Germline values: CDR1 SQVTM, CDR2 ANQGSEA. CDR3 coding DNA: TGCAGCGTGGACAGGGGGAACACCGGGGAGCTGTTTTTT. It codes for CSVDRGNTGELFF.